The rows below give T cell receptor beta chains drawn from one sample of a study of OX40 agonist ivuxolimab in advanced cancers. Profiling relied on immunoSEQ multiplex PCR, and the TCRdb table lists in-frame clones only, not all of them. The sample has 45,000 to 65,000 clones; around 90% are singletons. The material sequenced was CD4+ or CD8+ T cells sorted from blood, taken in a trial of the OX40 agonist ivuxolimab. The receptors here all came from an adult with an advanced solid tumor such as melanoma, head and neck, liver or kidney cancer. CDR3s include the opening cysteine and the closing phenylalanine or tryptophan. A D gene is named only where the DNA matches it firmly. Not all rows give a size; the values are once, few, many and, for expanded clones, a class.

d_call,clone_size,v_call,j_call,cdr3_length,cdr3_nt,cdr3_aa
.,once,TRBV28,TRBJ1-4,14,TGTGCCAGCAGTTTAGCTGAGTACAATGAAAAACTGTTTTTT,CASSLAEYNEKLFF
TRBD2,.,TRBV9,TRBJ2-1,16,TGTGCCAGCAGCGCTTTACTAGCGGGAGGCTACAATGAGCAGTTCTTC,CASSALLAGGYNEQFF
.,.,TRBV5-5,TRBJ2-7,16,TGTGCCAGCAGCTTGGTTTGGCAGGGGTGGGGGATTGAGCAGTACTTC,CASSLVWQGWGIEQYF
TRBD2,.,TRBV9,TRBJ2-2,15,TGTGCCAGCAGCGCACTAGCGGCGAACACCGGGGAGCTGTTTTTT,CASSALAANTGELFF
.,.,TRBV9,TRBJ1-1,14,TGTGCCAGCAGCGTAGCGTGGGTGAACACTGAAGCTTTCTTT,CASSVAWVNTEAFF
.,few,TRBV4-3,TRBJ2-2,15,TGCGCCAGCAGCCTTTTCCGAGTTGAGGTCCGGGAGCTGTTTTTT,CASSLFRVEVRELFF
TRBD2,.,TRBV7-2,TRBJ2-3,15,TGTGCCAGCAGCCCCCTAGCGGGTCCGGGAGATACGCAGTATTTT,CASSPLAGPGDTQYF
.,.,TRBV9,TRBJ1-1,16,TGTGCCAGCACTTTCTCGGAGGGGGAAGGGAACACTGAAGCTTTCTTT,CASTFSEGEGNTEAFF
.,.,TRBV5-8,TRBJ2-7,14,TGTGCCAGCAGCTTGGAACTAAACCCCTACGAGCAGTACTTC,CASSLELNPYEQYF
.,few,TRBV4-2,TRBJ1-1,13,TGTGCCAGCAGCCAAGATCGTGGGAGGGACCCTTTCTTT,CASSQDRGRDPFF
.,.,TRBV30,TRBJ2-1,13,TGTGCCTGGAGTCCAGGGATTGCCAATGAGCAGTTCTTC,CAWSPGIANEQFF
.,medium-sized,TRBV5-4,TRBJ1-1,15,TGTGCCAGCAGCTATTGGGGGGGCGTGAACACTGAAGCTTTCTTT,CASSYWGGVNTEAFF
.,.,TRBV18,TRBJ2-7,13,TGTGCCAGCTCATCGCTTGAGTCCTACGAGCAGTACTTC,CASSSLESYEQYF
TRBD2,.,TRBV10-3,TRBJ2-7,15,TGTGCCATCACCAGCGGGGCCTCCGAGGCGGGGGAGCAGTACTTC,CAITSGASEAGEQYF
TRBD1,.,TRBV11-3,TRBJ2-2,13,TGTGCCAGCAGCCACAGGGGCACCGGGGAGCTGTTTTTT,CASSHRGTGELFF
.,once,TRBV30,TRBJ2-7,15,TGTGCCTGGAGTGTAGACCCTAGAGTGGTTTACGAGCAGTACTTC,CAWSVDPRVVYEQYF
.,.,TRBV27,TRBJ1-1,13,TGTGCCAGCAGTCCTCTAGGCGACACTGAAGCTTTCTTT,CASSPLGDTEAFF
TRBD1,.,TRBV19,TRBJ2-7,14,TGTGCCAGTAGTCCAAGACAGGGTACTTACGAGCAGTACTTC,CASSPRQGTYEQYF
TRBD2,.,TRBV28,TRBJ2-1,15,TGTGCCAGCAGTTTGGGTCTAGCGGGTTACAATGAGCAGTTCTTC,CASSLGLAGYNEQFF
TRBD2,.,TRBV27,TRBJ2-5,16,TGTGCCAGCAGTTTGAGACTAGCGGGATTCCAAGAGACCCAGTACTTC,CASSLRLAGFQETQYF
TRBD1,.,TRBV2,TRBJ1-6,16,TGTGCCAGCAGCCGGACAGGTTACTCCTATAATTCACCCCTCCACTTT,CASSRTGYSYNSPLHF
TRBD1,.,TRBV9,TRBJ1-1,15,TGTGCCAGCAGCGTAGCCGGGACAGGGGAAACTGAAGCTTTCTTT,CASSVAGTGETEAFF
.,.,TRBV10-3,TRBJ2-7,11,TGTGCCATCAGCGCCGCTTACGAGCAGTACTTC,CAISAAYEQYF
.,.,TRBV5-4,TRBJ2-7,11,TGTGCCAGCAGCTCTACCTACGAGCAGTACTTC,CASSSTYEQYF
.,.,TRBV7-6,TRBJ2-1,16,TGTGCCAGCAGCTTAGTCCCCAGGAGCTCCTACAATGAGCAGTTCTTC,CASSLVPRSSYNEQFF
.,.,TRBV4-1,TRBJ1-6,16,TGCGCCAGCAGCCAAGGTTCATGGGATTATAATTCACCCCTCCACTTT,CASSQGSWDYNSPLHF
TRBD1,once,TRBV28,TRBJ1-2,13,TGTGCCAGCAGCATACAGGGGGACTATGGCTACACCTTC,CASSIQGDYGYTF
TRBD1,once,TRBV5-1,TRBJ1-1,19,TGCGCCAGCACCAACTATCCGGGACAGGGACTAGGTAAGAACACTGAAGCTTTCTTT,CASTNYPGQGLGKNTEAFF
TRBD1,.,TRBV5-8,TRBJ2-7,13,TGTGCCAGCAGCTTACAGGGGGCTAACGAGCAGTACTTC,CASSLQGANEQYF
.,.,TRBV6-4,TRBJ1-1,14,TGTGCCAGCAGTGACGGGGGGGTTGGGGCTGAAGCTTTCTTT,CASSDGGVGAEAFF
.,.,TRBV7-9,TRBJ1-2,13,TGTGCCAGCAGCCTGACAGTTGAAGATGGCTACACCTTC,CASSLTVEDGYTF
.,.,TRBV7-8,TRBJ2-2,13,TGTGCCATTGGACAGATGAACACCGGGGAGCTGTTTTTT,CAIGQMNTGELFF
.,.,TRBV5-1,TRBJ2-1,15,TGCGCCAGCAGCCTGCGGACAGACTCCTACAATGAGCAGTTCTTC,CASSLRTDSYNEQFF
.,once,TRBV28,TRBJ1-2,10,TGTGCCAGCAGGAACTATGGCTACACCTTC,CASRNYGYTF
.,.,TRBV9,TRBJ2-7,14,TGTGCCAGCAGCGTAGGGGACTCCAGCTACGAGCAGTACTTC,CASSVGDSSYEQYF
.,few,TRBV4-1,TRBJ1-2,14,TGCGCCAGCAGCCACGTGGCGAACAGCTATGGCTACACCTTC,CASSHVANSYGYTF
.,.,TRBV5-5,TRBJ1-2,15,TGTGCCAGCAGCCTGGGGTCTGAGCGAGGAGATGGCTACACCTTC,CASSLGSERGDGYTF